These 24 T cell receptor beta chains originate from one sample sequenced in a study of shared clonotypes between healthy human individuals. The repertoire was sequenced with immunoSEQ multiplex PCR; TCRdb's copy has only in-frame clones and lacks some. The data contain fewer than 850,000 clones, 80% to 95% of them singletons. Material: memory CD8+ T cells from PBMCs. Stated subset: CD45RO+ cells pooled with CCR7-negative TemRA cells. All receptors come from a man younger than 35 in good health. Some clones in this sample may be carry-over from other donors' samples.

The chain recombines TRBV5-1 with TRBJ1-1; D call uncertain. V shed 0 bases and J shed 8 bases, with 14 bases lying between them. Per germline, CDR1 SGHRS and CDR2 YFSETQ. CDR3 length equals 14 residues. The CDR3 loop reads CASSLVVPAEEAFF. CDR3 DNA sequence: TGCGCCAGCAGCTTGGTGGTCCCAGCGGAGGAAGCTTTCTTT. The full variable domain, its missing parts supplied by reference TRBV5-1 and TRBJ1-1, is KAGVTQTPRYLIKTRGQQVTLSCSPISGHRSVSWYQQTPGQGLQFLFEYFSETQRNKGNFPGRFSGRQFSNSRSEMNVSTLELGDSALYLCASSLVVPAEEAFFGQGTRLTVV.

This chain links TRBV7-9 with TRBJ2-6; D unclear. This CDR3 contains 16 residues. With 0 bases removed from V and 0 bases from J, the gap between germline ends came to 6 bases. Germline V CDR1 and CDR2: SEHNR, FQNEAQ (reference sequence). Here the CDR3 reads CASSLAPSSGANVLTF. The CDR3 bases are TGTGCCAGCAGCTTAGCGCCGAGCTCTGGGGCCAACGTCCTGACTTTC.

This clone was seen once. J is TRBJ2-1 and V is TRBV2; a weak D match, TRBD2 (5 bases). Germline V gene sequence: CDR1 SNHLY, CDR2 FYNNEI. The CDR3 totals 12 residues. The V end lost 2 bases, the J end lost 8 bases, and 7 bases lay between the germline ends. The CDR3 DNA reads as TGTGCCAGCAGTGAACTGGGAGATGAGCAGTTCTTC. It yields the protein CASSELGDEQFF.

The gene calls are TRBV29-1 and TRBJ2-5; 12 bases are a match to TRBD2. Looked up from germline, CDR1 is SQVTM and CDR2 is ANQGSEA. The V gene end was trimmed by 5 bases and the J gene end by 3 bases; junction bases not matched to a gene: 4. The CDR3 totals 14 residues. This CDR3 reads CSVMTSGREETQYF. The CDR3 DNA sequence: TGCAGCGTTATGACTAGCGGGAGAGAAGAGACCCAGTACTTC.

The sample holds one count of this clone. The rearrangement joins TRBV27 to TRBJ2-5; TRBD2 matches 11 bases. Trimming cost V 4 bases and J 3 bases; bases outside gene matches: 1. Germline assignment: CDR1 MNHEY and CDR2 SMNVEV (reference sequence). CDR3 size: 14 residues. The CDR3 region is CASSSSGRKETQYF. The CDR3 nucleotides are TGTGCCAGCAGTTCTAGCGGGAGGAAAGAGACCCAGTACTTC.

The J gene is TRBJ2-7, the V gene TRBV5-6; 9 positions match TRBD2. With V trimmed by 5 bases and J by 3 bases, 6 bases remained unmatched. The CDR3 length is 14 residues. Germline CDR1 reads SGHDT; CDR2 reads YYEEEE. CDR3: CASSVGLAVYEQYF. CDR3 nucleotides: TGTGCCAGCAGTGTGGGACTAGCAGTCTACGAGCAGTACTTC.

Details on this clone: An end of the junction does not agree with germline; a read error may underlie this. The V call is TRBV4-1, the J call TRBJ1-2, with D unclear. Germline CDR1 reads MGHRA; CDR2 reads YSYEKL. The CDR3 runs 15 residues. CDR3 protein: CASSQDGRTNYGYTF. CDR3 coding DNA: TGCGCCAGCAGCCAAGATGGCAGAACTAATTATGGCTACACCTTC.

The V gene is TRBV15, the J gene TRBJ2-1; D unresolved. Trimming stripped 0 bases from V and 7 bases from J, with 7 bases between. This CDR3 is 13 amino acids long. Germline CDR1 reads LNHNV; CDR2 reads YYDKDF (reference sequence). The CDR3 DNA reads TGTGCCACCAGCAGAGACGAGAATAATGAGCAGTTCTTC. As protein: CATSRDENNEQFF.

The chain employs TRBV27 and TRBJ2-7; TRBD2 is a possible D gene (5 bases). Germline loops: CDR1 MNHEY, CDR2 SMNVEV (reference sequence). V dropped 6 bases and J dropped 0 bases, with 21 bases sitting between them. This CDR3 has 17 residues. DNA of the CDR3: TGTGCCAGCAGACCCTCCCGGAGCGGTTCGAGCTCCTACGAGCAGTACTTC. Translation: CASRPSRSGSSSYEQYF.

The V gene is TRBV6-1, the J gene TRBJ1-4; 9 bases line up with TRBD1. This CDR3 is built from 16 residues. V shed 1 base and J 6 bases; nucleotides not matched to a gene: 6. Germline V gene lookup returns CDR1 MNHNS and CDR2 SASEGT. CDR3 DNA sequence: TGTGCCAGCAGTGAAGGGTCCGGGACAGGGTATGAAAAACTGTTTTTT. Translated: CASSEGSGTGYEKLFF.

This rearrangement joins TRBV7-2 to TRBJ2-7; D is possibly TRBD2 (7 bases). CDR1 and CDR2 (germline): SGHTA, FQGNSA. The V gene lost 6 bases and the J gene lost 7 bases, with 19 bases spanning the gap. The CDR3 covers 14 residues. Written as DNA, the CDR3 is TGTGCCAGCAGTCCCTCCCGGGGGGCTAGGGAGCAGTACTTC. As protein: CASSPSRGAREQYF.

The V and J genes are TRBV27 and TRBJ2-7, with TRBD1 identical over 7 bases. V shed 6 bases, J shed 2 bases, and the junction held 7 bases outside the gene matches. The CDR3 length is 14 residues. Germline assignment: CDR1 MNHEY and CDR2 SMNVEV (reference sequence). CDR3 sequence reads: CASRTRDRTYEQYF. CDR3 DNA: TGTGCCAGCAGGACCAGGGACAGAACCTACGAGCAGTACTTC.

This sequence joins TRBV11-2 and TRBJ2-1; 8 nucleotides line up with TRBD1. With V trimmed by 7 bases and J by 10 bases, 9 bases remained unmatched. The CDR3 runs 13 residues. Per germline, CDR1 SGHAT and CDR2 FQNNGV. The CDR3 protein is CASTAGGPKEQFF. The DNA of the CDR3 is TGTGCCAGCACCGCAGGGGGCCCTAAGGAGCAGTTCTTC.

V usage is TRBV28 and J usage is TRBJ1-2; 9 bases align to TRBD1. V lost 4 bases, J lost 10 bases, and 7 bases stayed unmatched. Germline lookup yields CDR1 MDHEN and CDR2 SYDVKM. The CDR3 is 13 residues long. The CDR3: CASSWTGEIDYTF. The CDR3, as DNA: TGTGCCAGCAGTTGGACAGGGGAGATTGACTACACCTTC.

This chain uses TRBV7-9 with TRBJ2-4, with TRBD1 matching 8 bases. This CDR3 has 16 residues. V shed 5 bases and J 3 bases; nucleotides not matched to a gene: 9. In germline, CDR1 is SEHNR, CDR2 FQNEAQ (reference sequence). The CDR3 spells CASSPPGGSGKNIQYF. CDR3 nucleotide sequence: TGTGCCAGCAGCCCACCAGGGGGCTCGGGCAAAAACATTCAGTACTTC.

To note about this clone: The identical CDR3 is also encoded by other nucleotide sequences in the sample. This chain connects TRBV28 to TRBJ2-5; TRBD2 is a possible D gene (6 bases). The CDR3 extends over 13 amino acids. Trimming left V 6 bases short and J 5 bases short, with 13 bases between. CDR1 MDHEN and CDR2 SYDVKM come from the germline V gene. The CDR3 loop reads CASSLVRGETQYF. CDR3 DNA sequence: TGTGCCAGCAGCCTCGTCCGGGGGGAGACCCAGTACTTC.

The chain couples TRBV7-9 to TRBJ2-1, with a tentative D call TRBD2 (6 bases). The CDR3 covers 12 residues. CDR1 and CDR2 from the germline V gene are SEHNR and FQNEAQ (reference sequence). V was clipped by 5 bases and J by 10 bases, with 12 bases between them. CDR3 sequence: CASSGAGGEQFF. The DNA of the CDR3 is TGTGCCAGCAGCGGGGCCGGAGGGGAGCAGTTCTTC. Supplemented by reference TRBV7-9 and TRBJ2-1, the full variable domain reads DTGVSQNPRHKITKRGQNVTFRCDPISEHNRLYWYRQTLGQGPEFLTYFQNEAQLEKSRLLSDRFSAERPKGSFSTLEIQRTEQGDSAMYLCASSGAGGEQFFGPGTRLTVL.

A note on this clone: Distinct nucleotide sequences in the sample also encode this CDR3. The chain couples TRBV9 to TRBJ1-2, with D perhaps TRBD1 (5 bases). Between the trimmed V and J ends, which lost 0 bases and 4 bases, there was a span of 10 bases. The CDR3 covers 14 residues. Germline-derived CDR1 and CDR2 are SGDLS and YYNGEE. The CDR3 is CASSVAGTVYGYTF. CDR3 sequence (DNA): TGTGCCAGCAGCGTAGCTGGGACGGTCTATGGCTACACCTTC.

The chain employs TRBV7-9 and TRBJ1-2, with D hard to call. V lost 1 base and J lost 1, with 10 bases in between. Germline CDR1 is SEHNR and CDR2 is FQNEAQ (reference sequence). This CDR3 region has 15 residues. The CDR3 region has the DNA TGTGCCAGCAGCTTAGGTGACACTAATAACTATGGCTACACCTTC. As protein: CASSLGDTNNYGYTF.

This clone was found once. The V call is TRBV29-1, the J call TRBJ1-1; TRBD1 might be the D (5 bases). From germline, CDR1 is SQVTM and CDR2 ANQGSEA. Between the trimmed V and J ends, which lost 1 base and 1 base, there was a span of 34 bases. CDR3 length: 22 amino acids. CDR3: CSVEAILFSEGPNSAGNTEAFF. The CDR3 DNA reads as TGCAGCGTTGAAGCTATTCTTTTCTCCGAGGGACCGAACAGTGCAGGGAACACTGAAGCTTTCTTT.

V and J are TRBV25-1 and TRBJ2-2, with D maybe TRBD1 (5 bases). The CDR3 is 14 residues long. CDR1 and CDR2 from the germline V gene are MGHDK and SYGVNS. The V gene lost 1 base and the J gene lost 6 bases, with 9 bases spanning the gap. This CDR3 reads CASSESRDAGELFF. The DNA of the CDR3 is TGTGCCAGCAGTGAATCCAGGGATGCCGGGGAGCTGTTTTTT.

This chain links TRBV4-2 with TRBJ2-7, with D perhaps matching TRBD2 (6 bases). CDR3 length: 15 residues. Per germline, CDR1 LGHNA and CDR2 YNFKEQ. The V gene lost 3 bases and the J gene lost 2 bases, with 14 bases spanning the gap. As DNA, the CDR3 is TGTGCCAGCAGCCACGATTGGGGCGGGGCCTACGAGCAGTACTTC. Translating it yields CASSHDWGGAYEQYF.

The chain uses TRBV11-3 and TRBJ2-1, with D uncertain. The CDR3 is 16 residues long. Trimming removed 2 bases at V and 7 bases at J, with 18 bases between. Germline V gives CDR1 SGHNT, CDR2 YENEEA. The CDR3 reads CASSLLGGPGSNEQFF. The CDR3 nucleotides are TGTGCCAGCAGCTTACTTGGCGGCCCTGGTTCAAATGAGCAGTTCTTC. Full variable domain (rest looked up from reference TRBV11-3 and TRBJ2-1): EAGVVQSPRYKIIEKKQPVAFWCNPISGHNTLYWYLQNLGQGPELLIRYENEEAVDDSQLPKDRFSAERLKGVDSTLKIQPAELGDSAVYLCASSLLGGPGSNEQFFGPGTRLTVL.

Worth noting for this clone: An end of the junction does not agree with germline; a read error may underlie this. The chain recombines TRBV4-1 with TRBJ2-7; D is undetermined. CDR1 is MGHRA, CDR2 YSYEKL, per germline. The CDR3 length is 15 residues. The CDR3 DNA follows: TGCGCCAGCAGCCAAGACCCCCGGCCCTCCTACGGGCAGTACTTC. Protein sequence: CASSQDPRPSYGQYF.